One sample yielded the 12 T cell receptor beta chains listed below, sequenced in a study of identical twins. TCRdb fed the 5' RACE reads into MiXCR, producing one record per CDR3 protein. The sample has some 600,000 distinct CDR3 sequences, about 7.6% seen once. Separately, the same data were catalogued under a study of yellow fever vaccine responses in identical twins.

Sequencing used PBMCs. These receptors all come from a woman between 18 and 30 years old in good health.

V gene TRBV6-5 combines with J gene TRBJ2-7; no definite D call. The CDR3 consists of 16 residues. Germline CDR1 reads MNHEY; CDR2 reads SVGAGI. The ends were cut back, 2 bases at V and 3 bases at J, with 17 bases in the middle. CDR3 bases: TGTGCCAGCAGTTACCCCAAGGGTGGAGAAGACTACGAGCAGTACTTC. It translates to CASSYPKGGEDYEQYF.

The chain couples TRBV5-1 to TRBJ2-2; D might be TRBD2 (6 bases). This CDR3 has 14 amino acids. The V end lost 5 bases, the J end lost 6 bases, and 14 bases lay between the germline ends. In germline, CDR1 is SGHRS, CDR2 YFSETQ. CDR3 coding DNA: TGCGCCAGCAGGATTGGCGGGGAGGCCGGGGAGCTGTTTTTT. It encodes CASRIGGEAGELFF. Drawing the rest from reference TRBV5-1 and TRBJ2-2, the complete variable domain is KAGVTQTPRYLIKTRGQQVTLSCSPISGHRSVSWYQQTPGQGLQFLFEYFSETQRNKGNFPGRFSGRQFSNSRSEMNVSTLELGDSALYLCASRIGGEAGELFFGEGSRLTVL.

This clonotype was observed at least ten times. The chain couples TRBV5-8 to TRBJ1-1; D might be TRBD1 (6 bases). This CDR3 has 13 residues. V shed 4 bases and J shed 8 bases, with 15 bases lying between them. The germline gives CDR1 SGHTS, CDR2 YDEGEE. CDR3 sequence (DNA): TGTGCCAGCAGCCCCAACAGGGTAGGGGAAGCTTTCTTT. Amino acids: CASSPNRVGEAFF. Looking up the rest from reference TRBV5-8 and TRBJ1-1 gives the full variable domain: EAGVTQSPTHLIKTRGQQATLRCSPISGHTSVYWYQQALGLGLQFLLWYDEGEERNRGNFPPRFSGRQFPNYSSELNVNALELEDSALYLCASSPNRVGEAFFGQGTRLTVV.

This chain connects TRBV12-3 or TRBV12-4 to TRBJ2-3, with TRBD2 identical over 8 bases. Trimming took 3 bases from V and 6 from J; bases not matched to a gene: 8. This CDR3 comprises 15 residues. The CDR3 bases are TGTGCCAGCAGTTTTCGTAGCGGGGACCGGGATACGCAGTATTTT. Translated: CASSFRSGDRDTQYF.

This clonotype was seen only a few times. This chain joins TRBV28 and TRBJ2-2; TRBD2 is a possible D gene (6 bases). Germline CDR1 reads MDHEN; CDR2 reads SYDVKM. This CDR3 has 15 amino acids. The V end lost 6 bases, the J end lost 2 bases, and 13 bases lay between the germline ends. As DNA, the CDR3 is TGTGCCAGCAGACGCGGGGAGCTTAACACCGGGGAGCTGTTTTTT. It specifies CASRRGELNTGELFF.

This clonotype has more than one count but fewer than ten. This CDR3 is CATSQRDYQETQYF. DNA for the CDR3: TGTGCCACCAGCCAACGGGACTACCAAGAGACCCAGTACTTC. The genes are TRBV15 and TRBJ2-5, with a tentative D call TRBD2 (6 bases). Trimming cost V 5 bases and J 0 bases, with 10 bases left between them. Germline CDR1 LNHNV, CDR2 YYDKDF (reference sequence). The CDR3 is 14 residues long. Using reference TRBV15 and TRBJ2-5 for the parts outside the CDR3, the full variable domain is DAMVIQNPRYQVTQFGKPVTLSCSQTLNHNVMYWYQQKSSQAPKLLFHYYDKDFNNEADTPDNFQSRRPNTSFCFLDIRSPGLGDTAMYLCATSQRDYQETQYFGPGTRLLVL.

The table lists this clonotype with many counts. The chain is built from TRBV20-1 and TRBJ2-3; 15 bases are shared with TRBD2. V shed 4 bases, J shed 6 bases, and the junction held 8 bases outside the gene matches. This CDR3 comprises 16 residues. Germline CDR1 is DFQATT and CDR2 is SNEGSKA (reference sequence). CDR3 in amino acids: CSAIRTSGRAADTQYF. The CDR3, as DNA: TGCAGTGCTATCCGGACTAGCGGGAGGGCCGCGGATACGCAGTATTTT.

This clonotype was found many times. V usage is TRBV12-3 or TRBV12-4 and J usage is TRBJ1-5; 8 bases align to TRBD1. Trimming took 7 bases from V and 2 from J; bases not matched to a gene: 4. The CDR3 is 14 amino acids. CDR3: CASTVTGGNQPQHF. DNA for the CDR3: TGTGCCAGCACCGTGACAGGGGGCAATCAGCCCCAGCATTTT.

This clonotype was seen a few times. The V gene is TRBV25-1, the J gene TRBJ2-1; tentatively, D is TRBD2 (7 bases). CDR3 length: 14 amino acids. CDR1 MGHDK and CDR2 SYGVNS come from the germline V gene. V lost 5 bases to trimming and J lost 6 bases, with 14 bases between them. CDR3 sequence (DNA): TGTGCCAGCAGTATTAGGGGAGGGGGCAATGAGCAGTTCTTC. Translation: CASSIRGGGNEQFF.

This clonotype was recorded at least ten times. J is TRBJ1-6 and V is TRBV12-3 or TRBV12-4; 9 positions match TRBD1. The V gene end was trimmed by 7 bases and the J gene end by 7 bases; junction bases not matched to a gene: 8. This CDR3 is built from 15 residues. The CDR3, as DNA: TGTGCCAGCAACATACAGGGGGCGAGGAATTCACCCCTCCACTTT. It translates to CASNIQGARNSPLHF.

This clonotype has ten or more counts. The DNA for the CDR3 is TGTGCCAGCAGTTTATGGGCTAGCGCCTACAATGAGCAGTTCTTC. This sequence encodes CASSLWASAYNEQFF. This sequence joins TRBV28 and TRBJ2-1, with D perhaps matching TRBD2 (6 bases). This CDR3 spans 15 amino acids. Germline CDR1 reads MDHEN; CDR2 reads SYDVKM. The V end was cut by 0 bases, the J end by 2 bases, with 8 bases between.

Only a few counts were recorded for this clonotype. The chain is built from TRBV28 and TRBJ2-7; 12 positions match TRBD2. The CDR3 is 17 amino acids. The V segment lost 6 bases and the J segment 3 bases; nucleotides outside the gene matches: 12. The germline V gene has CDR1 MDHEN and CDR2 SYDVKM. The CDR3 region has the DNA TGTGCCAGCAGCCCTTCCGGACTAGCGGGACTCCGCTACGAGCAGTACTTC. Residues: CASSPSGLAGLRYEQYF.